This is a list of T cell receptor beta chains from one sample in a study of lymphopenia after photon versus proton radiotherapy. TCRdb's copy holds only in-frame clones and misses some; the assay was immunoSEQ multiplex PCR. The sample has around 150,000 clones, around nine tenths seen once. The sample in question was peripheral blood, obtained from a patient treated with photon-based radiotherapy. The source of these receptors is a man between 50 and 59 years old with gastric cancer. Both conserved end residues are part of each CDR3. D genes are given only for firm matches. Some rows have no size entry. The others give once, few or many, or a class for an expanded clone.

D gene	clone size	V gene	J gene	CDR3 protein	CDR3 DNA
TRBD2	.	TRBV11-2	TRBJ2-7	CASSFGTSGYEQYF	TGTGCCAGCAGCTTTGGGACTAGCGGGTACGAGCAGTACTTC
TRBD1	.	TRBV9	TRBJ1-2	CASSVKVGQGAQGYTF	TGTGCCAGCAGCGTAAAAGTGGGACAGGGGGCGCAAGGCTACACCTTC
.	.	TRBV7-7	TRBJ1-1	CASSSSMNTEAFF	TGTGCCAGCAGCTCGTCGATGAACACTGAAGCTTTCTTT
.	few	TRBV2	TRBJ1-3	CAGASSGNTIYF	TGTGCCGGGGCCAGCTCTGGAAACACCATATATTTT
TRBD2	.	TRBV4-3	TRBJ2-7	CASSQDAAAGVFEQYF	TGCGCCAGCAGCCAAGATGCAGCAGCGGGAGTATTCGAGCAGTACTTC
.	.	TRBV9	TRBJ2-5	CASSSPGRQETQYF	TGTGCCAGCAGCTCACCCGGGAGACAAGAGACCCAGTACTTC
.	.	TRBV6-5	TRBJ2-3	CASSYSKLGTDTQYF	TGTGCCAGCAGTTACTCGAAGCTTGGGACAGATACGCAGTATTTT
.	.	TRBV7-9	TRBJ1-2	CASSLPGAYGYTF	TGTGCCAGCAGCTTACCCGGGGCCTATGGCTACACCTTC
.	.	TRBV19	TRBJ2-3	CASSSRATTDTQYF	TGTGCCAGTAGTTCGCGTGCTACCACAGATACGCAGTATTTT
TRBD2	.	TRBV9	TRBJ2-3	CASSTSSGRADTQYF	TGTGCCAGCAGCACCTCTAGCGGGAGGGCAGATACGCAGTATTTT
.	.	TRBV28	TRBJ1-5	CASSFGVRPQHF	TGTGCCAGCAGTTTTGGGGTGAGGCCCCAGCATTTT
TRBD2	.	TRBV18	TRBJ2-2	CASSPRGTSDTGELFF	TGTGCCAGCTCACCTCGGGGGACTAGCGACACCGGGGAGCTGTTTTTT
.	.	TRBV5-4	TRBJ2-5	CASSTEDEETQYF	TGTGCCAGCAGCACCGAGGATGAAGAGACCCAGTACTTC
.	.	TRBV19	TRBJ1-3	CASSIYSLRGNTIYF	TGTGCCAGTAGTATATACAGCCTAAGAGGAAACACCATATATTTT
.	.	TRBV18	TRBJ2-1	CASSPPFTQNEQFF	TGTGCCAGCTCACCACCGTTTACGCAGAATGAGCAGTTCTTC
.	.	TRBV29-1	TRBJ1-1	CSVEGSVMNTEAFF	TGCAGCGTTGAGGGGTCCGTTATGAACACTGAAGCTTTCTTT
.	.	TRBV10-1	TRBJ1-1	CASRGNTEAFF	TGCGCCTCCAGGGGTAACACTGAAGCTTTCTTT
TRBD2	.	TRBV14	TRBJ2-1	CASRLSGTLNEQFF	TGTGCCAGCAGACTTAGCGGGACCCTCAATGAGCAGTTCTTC
.	.	TRBV6-5	TRBJ2-7	CASSPRGRASYEQYF	TGTGCCAGCAGCCCTCGGGGGCGGGCATCCTACGAGCAGTACTTC
.	.	TRBV10-3	TRBJ2-7	CAISRGTLYEQYF	TGTGCCATCAGCAGGGGAACCCTCTACGAGCAGTACTTC
.	.	TRBV5-1	TRBJ2-7	CASSLDSPYEQYF	TGCGCCAGCAGCTTGGACAGCCCCTACGAGCAGTACTTC
.	.	TRBV27	TRBJ2-7	CASSSRTRNYEQYF	TGTGCCAGCAGTTCAAGGACTCGAAACTACGAGCAGTACTTC
.	.	TRBV7-2	TRBJ2-3	CASKLTGYTDTQYF	TGTGCCAGCAAACTTACTGGCTACACAGATACGCAGTATTTT
TRBD2	.	TRBV19	TRBJ2-1	CASSIGGLASNEQFF	TGTGCCAGTAGTATAGGAGGACTAGCGAGCAATGAGCAGTTCTTC
.	.	TRBV20-1	TRBJ2-3	CSAEGTDTQYF	TGCAGTGCGGAGGGGACAGATACGCAGTATTTT
.	.	TRBV5-1	TRBJ2-5	CASSLGPGWGLETQYF	TGCGCCAGCAGCTTGGGGCCGGGTTGGGGTTTGGAGACCCAGTACTTC
.	.	TRBV7-6	TRBJ2-5	CASSSDIRETQYF	TGTGCCAGCAGCTCGGACATTAGGGAGACCCAGTACTTC
TRBD2	.	TRBV11-2	TRBJ2-2	CASRQLAGGQRGELFF	TGTGCCAGCAGACAACTAGCGGGAGGGCAGCGGGGGGAGCTGTTTTTT
TRBD1	.	TRBV4-2	TRBJ1-1	CASSLGQGSNTEAFF	TGTGCCAGCAGCCTGGGACAGGGATCGAACACTGAAGCTTTCTTT
.	.	TRBV10-3	TRBJ2-4	CAISESIVRKNIQYF	TGTGCCATCAGTGAGTCGATCGTCCGCAAAAACATTCAGTACTTC
.	.	TRBV25-1	TRBJ1-1	CASSEPGNTEAFF	TGTGCCAGCAGTGAACCGGGGAACACTGAAGCTTTCTTT
.	.	TRBV5-4	TRBJ2-7	CASSLGSGAYEQYF	TGTGCCAGCAGCTTGGGGAGCGGAGCCTACGAGCAGTACTTC
.	.	TRBV5-6	TRBJ2-5	CASSLMGSKTETQYF	TGTGCCAGCAGTCTGATGGGGTCGAAAACGGAGACCCAGTACTTC
TRBD1	.	TRBV19	TRBJ2-5	CASRPGGSPQETQYF	TGTGCCAGTCGTCCAGGGGGCTCTCCTCAAGAGACCCAGTACTTC
.	.	TRBV7-2	TRBJ1-2	CASSLEVNYGYTF	TGTGCCAGCAGCTTGGAGGTTAACTATGGCTACACCTTC
.	few	TRBV28	TRBJ1-1	CASILSGMAFF	TGTGCCAGCATTCTGTCGGGTATGGCTTTCTTT